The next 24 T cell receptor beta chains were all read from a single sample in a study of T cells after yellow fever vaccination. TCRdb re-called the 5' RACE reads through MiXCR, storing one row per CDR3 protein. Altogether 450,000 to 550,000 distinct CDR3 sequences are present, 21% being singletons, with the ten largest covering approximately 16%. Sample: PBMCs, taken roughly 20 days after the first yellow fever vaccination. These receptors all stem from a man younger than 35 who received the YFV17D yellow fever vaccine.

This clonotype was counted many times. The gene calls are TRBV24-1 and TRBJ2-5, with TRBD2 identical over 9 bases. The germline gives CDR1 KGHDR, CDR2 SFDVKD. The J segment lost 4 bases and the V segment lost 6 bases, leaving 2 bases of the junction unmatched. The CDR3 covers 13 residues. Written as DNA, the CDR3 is TGTGCCACCAGTCCTAGCGGGGTAGAGACCCAGTACTTC. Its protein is CATSPSGVETQYF.

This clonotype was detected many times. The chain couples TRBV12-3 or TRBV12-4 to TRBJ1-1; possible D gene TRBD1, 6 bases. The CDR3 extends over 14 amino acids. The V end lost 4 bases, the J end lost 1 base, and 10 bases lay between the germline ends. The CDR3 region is CASSSQQGNTEAFF. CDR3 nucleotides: TGTGCCAGCAGTTCGCAACAGGGGAACACTGAAGCTTTCTTT.

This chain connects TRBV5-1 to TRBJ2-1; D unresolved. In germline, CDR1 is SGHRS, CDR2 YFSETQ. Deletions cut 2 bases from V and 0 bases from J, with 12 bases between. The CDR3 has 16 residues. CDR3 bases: TGCGCCAGCAGCTTCGCAGAGGTTAGCTCCTACAATGAGCAGTTCTTC. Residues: CASSFAEVSSYNEQFF.

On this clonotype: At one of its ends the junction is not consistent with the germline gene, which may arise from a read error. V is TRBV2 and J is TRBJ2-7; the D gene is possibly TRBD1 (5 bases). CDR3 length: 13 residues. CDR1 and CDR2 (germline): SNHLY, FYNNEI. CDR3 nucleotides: TGTACCAGCAGGGAAGCAGGTTCCTACGAGCAGTACTTC. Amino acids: CTSREAGSYEQYF.

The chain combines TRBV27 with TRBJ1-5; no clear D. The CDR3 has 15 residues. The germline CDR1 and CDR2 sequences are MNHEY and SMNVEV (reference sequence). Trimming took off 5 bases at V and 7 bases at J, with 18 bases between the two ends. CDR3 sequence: CASSRFGREQQPQHF. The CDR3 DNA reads TGTGCCAGCAGTCGTTTCGGACGGGAGCAACAGCCCCAGCATTTT.

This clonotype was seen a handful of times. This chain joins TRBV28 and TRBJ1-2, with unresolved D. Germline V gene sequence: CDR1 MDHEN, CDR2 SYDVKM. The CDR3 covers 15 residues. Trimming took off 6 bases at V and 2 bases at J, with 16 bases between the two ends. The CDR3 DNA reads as TGTGCCAGCAGCCCCCTGGACCGGCCAAACTATGGCTACACCTTC. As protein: CASSPLDRPNYGYTF.

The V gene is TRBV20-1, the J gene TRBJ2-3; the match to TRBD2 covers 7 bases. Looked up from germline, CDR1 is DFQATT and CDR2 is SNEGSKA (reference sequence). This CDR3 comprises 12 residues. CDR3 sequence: CSMAGGTDTQYF. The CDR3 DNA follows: TGCAGCATGGCGGGGGGCACAGATACGCAGTATTTT.

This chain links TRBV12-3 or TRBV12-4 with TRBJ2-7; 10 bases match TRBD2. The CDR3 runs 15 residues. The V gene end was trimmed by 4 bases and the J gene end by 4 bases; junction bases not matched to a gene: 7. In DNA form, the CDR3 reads TGTGCCAGCAGTTCGCGGACTAGCGGAGAGTACGAGCAGTACTTC. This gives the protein CASSSRTSGEYEQYF.

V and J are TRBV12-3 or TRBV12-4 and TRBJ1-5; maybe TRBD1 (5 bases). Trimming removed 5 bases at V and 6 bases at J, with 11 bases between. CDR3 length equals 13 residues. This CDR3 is CASSGGDGQPQHF. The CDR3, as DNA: TGTGCCAGCAGTGGGGGTGACGGTCAGCCCCAGCATTTT.

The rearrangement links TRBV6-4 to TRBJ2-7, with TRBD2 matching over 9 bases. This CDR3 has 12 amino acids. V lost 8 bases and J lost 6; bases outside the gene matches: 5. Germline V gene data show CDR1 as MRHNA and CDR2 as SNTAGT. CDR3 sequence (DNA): TGTGCCAGCTGGGCGGGGGGGCGCGAGCAGTACGTC. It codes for CASWAGGREQYV.

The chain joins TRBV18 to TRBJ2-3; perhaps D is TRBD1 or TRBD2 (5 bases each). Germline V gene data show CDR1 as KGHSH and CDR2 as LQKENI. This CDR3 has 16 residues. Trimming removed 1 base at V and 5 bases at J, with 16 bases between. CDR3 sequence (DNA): TGTGCCAGCTCACCACTGGGGGTCGGGACGCAAGATACGCAGTATTTT. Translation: CASSPLGVGTQDTQYF.

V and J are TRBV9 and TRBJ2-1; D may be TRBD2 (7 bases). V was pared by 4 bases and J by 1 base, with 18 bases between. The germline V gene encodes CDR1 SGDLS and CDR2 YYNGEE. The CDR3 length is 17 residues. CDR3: CASSRRGGGLSYNEQFF. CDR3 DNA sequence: TGTGCCAGCAGCCGAAGGGGGGGGGGTTTGTCCTACAATGAGCAGTTCTTC.

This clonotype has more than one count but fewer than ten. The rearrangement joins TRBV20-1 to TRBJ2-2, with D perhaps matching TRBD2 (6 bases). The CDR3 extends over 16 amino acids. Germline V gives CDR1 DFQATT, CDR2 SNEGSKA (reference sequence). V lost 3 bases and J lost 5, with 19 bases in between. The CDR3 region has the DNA TGCAGTGCTAGCCAATTACCGGGACTTAAAACCGGGGAGCTGTTTTTT. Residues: CSASQLPGLKTGELFF.

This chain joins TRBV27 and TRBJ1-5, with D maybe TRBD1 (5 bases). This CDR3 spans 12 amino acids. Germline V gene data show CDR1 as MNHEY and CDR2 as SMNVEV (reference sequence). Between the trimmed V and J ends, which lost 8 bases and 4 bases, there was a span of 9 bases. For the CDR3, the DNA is TGTGCCAGCGGGCGGGGGAATCAGCCCCAGCATTTT. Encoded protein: CASGRGNQPQHF.

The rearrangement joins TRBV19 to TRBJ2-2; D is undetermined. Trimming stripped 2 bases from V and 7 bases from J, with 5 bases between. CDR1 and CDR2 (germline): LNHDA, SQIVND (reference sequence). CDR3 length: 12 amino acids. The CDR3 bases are TGTGCCAGTAGTATACTCGGCGGGGAGCTGTTTTTT. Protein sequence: CASSILGGELFF. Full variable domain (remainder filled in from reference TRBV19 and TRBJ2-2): DGGITQSPKYLFRKEGQNVTLSCEQNLNHDAMYWYRQDPGQGLRLIYYSQIVNDFQKGDIAEGYSVSREKKESFPLTVTSAQKNPTAFYLCASSILGGELFFGEGSRLTVL.

The CDR3 DNA is TGCAGTGCCCGGAAACAGCAAACCACAGATACGCAGTATTTT. Amino acid sequence: CSARKQQTTDTQYF. The genes are TRBV20-1 and TRBJ2-3; D not resolved. The germline V and J ends were trimmed by 6 bases and 2 bases, with 15 bases remaining between them. Germline CDR1 reads DFQATT; CDR2 reads SNEGSKA (reference sequence). The CDR3 contains 14 residues.

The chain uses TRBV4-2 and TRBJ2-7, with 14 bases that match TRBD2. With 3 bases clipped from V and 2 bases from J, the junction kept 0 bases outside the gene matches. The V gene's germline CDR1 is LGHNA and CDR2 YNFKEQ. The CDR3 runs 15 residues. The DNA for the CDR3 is TGTGCCAGCAGCCAGACTAGCGGGGGGGCCTACGAGCAGTACGTC. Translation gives CASSQTSGGAYEQYV.

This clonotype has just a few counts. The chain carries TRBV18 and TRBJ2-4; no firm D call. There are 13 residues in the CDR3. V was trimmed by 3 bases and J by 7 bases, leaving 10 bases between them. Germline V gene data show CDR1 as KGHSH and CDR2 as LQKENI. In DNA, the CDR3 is TGTGCCAGCTCACCGTCCCCACAGAACATTCAGTACTTC. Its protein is CASSPSPQNIQYF.

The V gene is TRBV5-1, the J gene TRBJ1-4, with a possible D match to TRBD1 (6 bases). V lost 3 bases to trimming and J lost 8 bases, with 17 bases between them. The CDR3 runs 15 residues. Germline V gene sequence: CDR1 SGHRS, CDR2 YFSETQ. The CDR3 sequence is CASSWNTGIREKLFF. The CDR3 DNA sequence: TGCGCCAGCAGCTGGAATACAGGGATACGCGAAAAACTGTTTTTT.

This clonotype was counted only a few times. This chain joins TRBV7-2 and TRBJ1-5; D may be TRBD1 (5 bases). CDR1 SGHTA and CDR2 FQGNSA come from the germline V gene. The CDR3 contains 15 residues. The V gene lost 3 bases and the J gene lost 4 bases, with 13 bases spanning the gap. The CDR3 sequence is CASSFSGTANQPQHF. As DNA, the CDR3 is TGTGCCAGCAGCTTTTCCGGGACGGCGAATCAGCCCCAGCATTTT.

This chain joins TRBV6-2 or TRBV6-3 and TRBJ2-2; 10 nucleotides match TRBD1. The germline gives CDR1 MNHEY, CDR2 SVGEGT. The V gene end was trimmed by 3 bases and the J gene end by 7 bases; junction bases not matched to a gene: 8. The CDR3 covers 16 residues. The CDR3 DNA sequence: TGTGCCAGCAGTTATAGCGACAGGGGGCATAGCGGGGAGCTGTTTTTT. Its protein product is CASSYSDRGHSGELFF.

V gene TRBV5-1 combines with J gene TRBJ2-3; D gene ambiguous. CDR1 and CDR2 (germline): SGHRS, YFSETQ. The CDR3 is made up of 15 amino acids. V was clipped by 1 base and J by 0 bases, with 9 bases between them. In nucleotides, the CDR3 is TGCGCCAGCAGCTTGCCCGCAGCTAGCACAGATACGCAGTATTTT. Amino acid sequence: CASSLPAASTDTQYF.

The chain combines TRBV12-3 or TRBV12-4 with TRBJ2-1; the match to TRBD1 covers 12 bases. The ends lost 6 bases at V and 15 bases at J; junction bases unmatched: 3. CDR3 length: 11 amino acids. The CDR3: CASSRDRGLFF. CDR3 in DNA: TGTGCCAGCAGCCGGGACAGGGGGCTGTTCTTC.

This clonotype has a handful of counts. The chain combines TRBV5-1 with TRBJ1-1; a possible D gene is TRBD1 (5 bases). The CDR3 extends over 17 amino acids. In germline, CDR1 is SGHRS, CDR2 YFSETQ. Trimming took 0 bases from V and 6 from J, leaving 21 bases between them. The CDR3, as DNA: TGCGCCAGCAGCTTGGCGCCCCCCGGGACCGTGAAGTCTGAAGCTTTCTTT. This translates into CASSLAPPGTVKSEAFF. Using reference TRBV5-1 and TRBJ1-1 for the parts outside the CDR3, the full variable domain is KAGVTQTPRYLIKTRGQQVTLSCSPISGHRSVSWYQQTPGQGLQFLFEYFSETQRNKGNFPGRFSGRQFSNSRSEMNVSTLELGDSALYLCASSLAPPGTVKSEAFFGQGTRLTVV.